This is a list of T cell receptor beta chains from one sample in a study of blood T cells in healthy people across ages. MiXCR, applied by TCRdb to the 5' RACE reads, yields one record per CDR3 protein. This repertoire shows over a million distinct CDR3 sequences, roughly 43% found once; its top ten account for under 5%. Sequencing was done on a sample of blood. The receptors come from a woman between 18 and 29 years old in good health. CDR3s include the opening cysteine and the closing phenylalanine or tryptophan. The order of the fields is V gene, J gene, D gene, clone size, CDR3 protein, CDR3 DNA. The D gene is left open where the match is weak. The listing skips clone size in some rows; elsewhere it reads once, few, many or a size class.

TRBV7-3,TRBJ1-1,NA,NA,CASSLSLATEAFF,TGTGCCAGCAGCTTAAGTCTGGCCACTGAAGCTTTCTTT
TRBV10-3,TRBJ2-7,TRBD1,NA,CAISESAGGEQYF,TGTGCCATCAGTGAGTCGGCAGGGGGCGAGCAGTACTTC
TRBV5-1,TRBJ1-4,NA,NA,CASSSGPRFSNEKLFF,TGCGCCAGCAGCTCGGGGCCGAGGTTTTCTAATGAAAAACTGTTTTTT
TRBV29-1,TRBJ2-7,NA,once,CSVLRRDEQYF,TGCAGCGTTCTGAGGAGAGACGAGCAGTACTTC
TRBV24-1,TRBJ1-5,NA,few,CATSPGSAGNQPQHF,TGTGCCACCAGCCCCGGATCGGCGGGAAATCAGCCCCAGCATTTT
TRBV20-1,TRBJ1-5,NA,NA,CSARAPLGGTMEPQHF,TGCAGTGCTAGAGCCCCTCTGGGGGGGACGATGGAACCCCAGCATTTT
TRBV7-9,TRBJ2-4,NA,NA,CASTPSRTFRPSLAKNIQYF,TGTGCCAGCACCCCTTCCCGGACTTTCCGCCCCTCTTTAGCCAAAAACATTCAGTACTTC
TRBV9,TRBJ1-4,NA,NA,CASSAMTGQGKLFF,TGTGCCAGCAGCGCCATGACAGGTCAGGGGAAACTGTTTTTT
TRBV20-1,TRBJ2-3,TRBD1,few,CSARQGARADTQYF,TGCAGTGCTAGACAGGGGGCGAGGGCAGATACGCAGTATTTT
TRBV6-6,TRBJ1-4,NA,NA,CASSYSRAGDNEKLFF,TGTGCCAGCAGTTACTCGAGGGCAGGGGATAATGAAAAACTGTTTTTT
TRBV9,TRBJ1-2,NA,few,CASSVQAGILDGYTF,TGTGCCAGCAGCGTGCAAGCAGGGATCTTGGATGGCTACACCTTC
TRBV12-5,TRBJ2-1,NA,few,CASGLVLGARSYNEQFF,TGTGCTAGTGGTTTGGTTCTAGGGGCCCGCTCCTACAATGAGCAGTTCTTC
TRBV7-8,TRBJ2-1,NA,few,CASSLVRAANEQFF,TGTGCCAGCAGCTTAGTCCGGGCAGCCAATGAGCAGTTCTTC
TRBV7-2,TRBJ2-1,NA,NA,CASSLHTDSKNIQFF,TGTGCCAGCAGCCTACATACGGACAGCAAAAACATTCAGTTCTTC
TRBV9,TRBJ2-4,NA,few,CASSVDGLLGIQYF,TGTGCCAGCAGCGTAGACGGGCTATTAGGCATTCAGTACTTC
TRBV7-2,TRBJ2-7,NA,few,CASSLTGKTYEQYF,TGTGCCAGCAGCTTAACCGGGAAGACCTACGAGCAGTACTTC
TRBV20-1,TRBJ2-7,TRBD2,few,CSAPQRGVPEQYF,TGCAGTGCCCCTCAACGGGGGGTACCCGAGCAGTACTTC